The sequence of this TCR beta chain was determined in a study of blood T cell repertoires in COVID-19. The method was immunoSEQ multiplex PCR; TCRdb's version includes in-frame clones alone and lacks a portion of them. The sample lists 65,000 to 80,000 clones; 86% were seen once. This CDR3 comprises 13 residues. V gave up 3 bases and J gave up 15 bases; unmatched junction bases: 9. Germline loops: CDR1 MNHNS, CDR2 SASEGT. Source material: peripheral blood. This receptor was identified in a man aged 25 to 45 with acute or convalescent COVID-19. The chain has TRBV6-1 and TRBJ2-1; 9 bases are a match to TRBD1. The CDR3 here is CASSEAPGQGRFF. CDR3 sequence (DNA): TGTGCCAGCAGTGAGGCCCCGGGACAGGGTCGGTTCTTC.